A selection of T cell receptor beta chains follows, all from one sample in a study of a mutant IDH1 vaccine in newly diagnosed glioma. Profiled with immunoSEQ multiplex PCR; TCRdb holds only in-frame clones, not every one. This sample carries approximately 60,000 clones, about 81% of them seen once, and the ten largest clones take over 7%. For these TCRs, the target antigens are not known. Specimen: PBMCs, collected from a glioma patient whose treatment included an IDH1 peptide vaccine. The receptors were sampled from a woman aged 40 to 55 with glioma. Some clones in this sample may be carry-over from other donors' samples. The CDR3 runs from the conserved cysteine through the conserved F or W.

CDR3 length	V gene	J gene	CDR3 protein
13	TRBV6-1	TRBJ1-4	CASSLAQNEKLFF
15	TRBV5-4	TRBJ2-1	CASSLTGFSDNEQFF
11	TRBV6-5	TRBJ2-7	CASSYSGQEYF
13	TRBV5-1	TRBJ1-1	CASRDTMNTEAFF
15	TRBV7-7	TRBJ1-5	CASSARPLTNQPQHF
15	TRBV30	TRBJ2-3	CAYINRGGDTDTQYF
11	TRBV30	TRBJ1-1	CAWGTDTEAFF
16	TRBV4-3	TRBJ2-3	CASSQDSGASTDTQYF
14	TRBV18	TRBJ1-2	CASSPTQGADGYTF
13	TRBV7-9	TRBJ1-5	CASSLGRNQPQHF
16	TRBV30	TRBJ1-5	CAWSVAVEGWDQPQHF
15	TRBV5-6	TRBJ2-1	CASSPQGLSYNEQFF
16	TRBV19	TRBJ1-5	CASSKVGGVLNQPQHF
15	TRBV6-5	TRBJ1-6	CASSYSDYRGSPLHF
15	TRBV5-1	TRBJ1-1	CASSVGGRTNTEAFF
15	TRBV5-6	TRBJ1-3	CASSLTGHSGNTIYF
13	TRBV6-5	TRBJ1-5	CAAGGAGNQPQHF
16	TRBV7-9	TRBJ1-1	CASSPPGPPNGPEAFF
13	TRBV30	TRBJ1-5	CAWSLHQDQPQHF
14	TRBV11-2	TRBJ2-1	CASRRLAGDNEQFF
13	TRBV5-1	TRBJ2-3	CASQSEVADTQYF
12	TRBV29-1	TRBJ1-2	CSVRVQDYGYTF
15	TRBV15	TRBJ1-2	CATSRDGTASYGYTF
16	TRBV18	TRBJ1-4	CASSPRTGGGDEKLFF
16	TRBV30	TRBJ2-2	CAWSRRRGQDTGELFF
14	TRBV6-5	TRBJ1-6	CASRQGARDSPLHF
15	TRBV18	TRBJ1-5	CASSPDFYSNQPQHF
16	TRBV19	TRBJ2-1	CASSLAPGDPYNEQFF
12	TRBV18	TRBJ2-7	CASSPIGYEQYF
16	TRBV11-2	TRBJ1-2	CASSLVLSGGDSGYTF
12	TRBV12-5	TRBJ2-3	CASGRSADTQYF
16	TRBV7-8	TRBJ1-1	CASSPWDRGSNTEAFF
13	TRBV7-9	TRBJ1-5	CASREGTNQPQHF
15	TRBV7-9	TRBJ2-7	CASSLVTGGTYEQYF
18	TRBV9	TRBJ1-2	CASSHPVGRGPNVGGYTF
18	TRBV7-9	TRBJ1-6	CASSLSGDSRSYNSPLHF
15	TRBV4-1	TRBJ1-4	CASSVDRGGDEKLFF
12	TRBV2	TRBJ1-6	CASSALGQSLHF